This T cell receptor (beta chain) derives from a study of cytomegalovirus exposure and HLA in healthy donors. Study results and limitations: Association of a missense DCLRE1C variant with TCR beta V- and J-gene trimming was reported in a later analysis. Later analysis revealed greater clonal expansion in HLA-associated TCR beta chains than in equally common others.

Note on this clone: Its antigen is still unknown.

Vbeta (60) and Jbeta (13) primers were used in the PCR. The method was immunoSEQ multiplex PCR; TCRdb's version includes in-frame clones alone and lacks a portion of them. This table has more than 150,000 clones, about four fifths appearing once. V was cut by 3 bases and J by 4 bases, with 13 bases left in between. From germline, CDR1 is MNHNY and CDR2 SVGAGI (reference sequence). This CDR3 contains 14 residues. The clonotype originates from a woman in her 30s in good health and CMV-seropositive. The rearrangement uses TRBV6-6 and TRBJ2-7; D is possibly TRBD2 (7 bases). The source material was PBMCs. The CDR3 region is CASSYSRGGYEQYF. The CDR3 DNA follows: TGTGCCAGCAGTTATTCAAGGGGGGGGTACGAGCAGTACTTC.